The 31 T cell receptor beta chains presented below share a single source sample, sequenced in a study of blood T cell repertoires in COVID-19. Clones were read by immunoSEQ multiplex PCR, and TCRdb kept only the in-frame ones, dropping some. In the table there are more than 80,000 clones, roughly four fifths of which are singletons. The sample consisted of peripheral blood. These receptor sequences come from a woman aged 70-85 years with acute or convalescent COVID-19.

The J gene is TRBJ1-1, the V gene TRBV10-3; 8 nucleotides align to TRBD1. The CDR3 covers 18 residues. In germline, CDR1 is ENHRY, CDR2 SYGVKD. V shed 7 bases, J shed 3 bases, and the junction held 19 bases outside the gene matches. In DNA form, the CDR3 reads TGTGCCATCAAAGGGAGCGCCGGGACAGGAGGAGGAGACACTGAAGCTTTCTTT. Translated: CAIKGSAGTGGGDTEAFF.

The V call is TRBV30, the J call TRBJ1-5, with TRBD1 matching over 7 bases. The CDR3 is 14 residues long. Germline V lookup: CDR1 GTSNPN, CDR2 SVGIG (reference sequence). Trimming at V came to 6 bases and at J to 4 bases, leaving 9 bases not matched to a gene. This chain's CDR3 is CACRETGLNQPQHF. CDR3 DNA sequence: TGTGCCTGCCGAGAGACAGGGTTGAATCAGCCCCAGCATTTT.

This chain joins TRBV7-3 and TRBJ2-5, with 7 nucleotides matching TRBD1. The CDR3 contains 14 residues. V lost 5 bases, J lost 0 bases, and 3 bases stayed unmatched. Per the germline V gene, CDR1 is SGHTA and CDR2 is FQGTGA. Here the CDR3 reads CASSPGTDQETQYF. As DNA, the CDR3 is TGTGCCAGCAGCCCCGGGACAGACCAAGAGACCCAGTACTTC.

V gene TRBV5-1 combines with J gene TRBJ2-5; 7 bases are shared with TRBD1. The J segment lost 2 bases and the V segment lost 4 bases, leaving 2 bases of the junction unmatched. The CDR3 runs to 13 residues. Germline values: CDR1 SGHRS, CDR2 YFSETQ. CDR3 amino acids: CASSPGQQETQYF. The CDR3 bases are TGCGCCAGCAGCCCGGGACAGCAAGAGACCCAGTACTTC.

V is TRBV29-1 and J is TRBJ1-1; D is ambiguous. CDR3 length: 11 residues. The germline V gene encodes CDR1 SQVTM and CDR2 ANQGSEA. The V and J ends lost 5 bases and 1 base respectively, with 5 bases between them. CDR3 amino acids: CSVISNTEAFF. CDR3 coding DNA: TGCAGCGTTATCTCGAACACTGAAGCTTTCTTT.

The J gene is TRBJ1-6, the V gene TRBV10-3, with TRBD1 matching over 12 bases. Germline V gives CDR1 ENHRY, CDR2 SYGVKD. The CDR3 loop spans 15 amino acids. V trimming: 2 bases; J trimming: 9 bases; junction bases outside the gene matches: 2. The CDR3, as DNA: TGTGCCATCAGTGAGGGGACAGGGGGCAGTTCACCCCTCCACTTT. Translated, it gives CAISEGTGGSSPLHF.

The V call is TRBV9, the J call TRBJ2-7; 7 nucleotides agree with TRBD1. V shed 0 bases and J 3 bases; nucleotides not matched to a gene: 3. This CDR3 region has 14 residues. CDR1 is SGDLS and CDR2 is YYNGEE in the germline V gene. CDR3 DNA: TGTGCCAGCAGCGTAGCAGGACAGGACTACGAGCAGTACTTC. Its protein is CASSVAGQDYEQYF.

This sequence joins TRBV7-2 and TRBJ2-7, with D possibly TRBD2 on 5 matching bases. Germline lookup yields CDR1 SGHTA and CDR2 FQGNSA. Between the trimmed V and J ends, which lost 5 bases and 6 bases, there was a span of 11 bases. The CDR3 is made up of 12 amino acids. The CDR3 DNA is TGTGCCAGCAGCCCCAACCGGGGCGAGCAGTACTTC. Residues: CASSPNRGEQYF.

The rearrangement uses TRBV12-5 and TRBJ1-6; 9 bases line up with TRBD1. V gave up 4 bases and J gave up 7 bases; unmatched junction bases: 2. The germline V gene encodes CDR1 LGHNT and CDR2 FRNRAP. The CDR3 has 14 residues. The CDR3 region is CASGSGTGNSPLHF. In DNA form, the CDR3 reads TGTGCTAGTGGTTCCGGGACAGGGAATTCACCCCTCCACTTT. The variable domain in full, with the rest retrieved from reference TRBV12-5 and TRBJ1-6, is DARVTQTPRHKVTEMGQEVTMRCQPILGHNTVFWYRQTMMQGLELLAYFRNRAPLDDSGMPKDRFSAEMPDATLATLKIQPSEPRDSAVYFCASGSGTGNSPLHFGNGTRLTVT.

The chain joins TRBV6-5 to TRBJ1-2, with 7 bases that match TRBD1. The junction had 5 bases not matched to a gene; V was cut back by 8 bases and J by 5 bases. The germline gives CDR1 MNHEY, CDR2 SVGAGI. This CDR3 spans 12 amino acids. CDR3: CASQDRSYGYTF. The CDR3 DNA reads as TGTGCCAGCCAGGACAGGAGTTATGGCTACACCTTC.

In DNA form, the CDR3 reads TGTGCCACCAGTTTAGGGGCAGGGCCCCAGCATTTT. Translated, it gives CATSLGAGPQHF. The rearrangement joins TRBV24-1 to TRBJ1-5; a weak D match, TRBD1 (5 bases). The CDR3 runs 12 residues. Germline values: CDR1 KGHDR, CDR2 SFDVKD. Trimming pared 6 bases from V and 9 bases from J, leaving 11 bases between.

The V call is TRBV12-3 or TRBV12-4, the J call TRBJ2-5; maybe TRBD2 (6 bases). Trimming removed 5 bases at V and 14 bases at J, with 15 bases between. The CDR3 runs to 11 residues. The CDR3 DNA sequence: TGTGCCAGCAGTCGGACTACCCCTTCTTACTTC. This sequence encodes CASSRTTPSYF.

CDR3 DNA: TGTGCCAGCAGAGAGACAGGGGGTAACACTGAAGCTTTCTTT. Translating it yields CASRETGGNTEAFF. The chain links TRBV6-5 to TRBJ1-1; 9 nucleotides line up with TRBD1. Looked up from germline, CDR1 is MNHEY and CDR2 is SVGAGI. There are 14 residues in the CDR3. With V trimmed by 6 bases and J by 2 bases, 4 bases remained unmatched.

This clone turned up a few times. The rearrangement uses TRBV19 and TRBJ1-2, with D tentatively TRBD1 (6 bases). Trimming shortened V by 6 bases and J by 4 bases, and 12 bases separated the two germline ends. Germline loops: CDR1 LNHDA, CDR2 SQIVND (reference sequence). CDR3 length: 13 residues. CDR3 amino acids: CASSPTGTYGYTF. The CDR3 nucleotides are TGTGCCAGTAGCCCCACAGGGACCTATGGCTACACCTTC.

The gene calls are TRBV30 and TRBJ1-1; D might be TRBD1 (6 bases). The CDR3 runs 12 residues. Trimming took off 5 bases at V and 7 bases at J, with 14 bases between the two ends. Germline V gene sequence: CDR1 GTSNPN, CDR2 SVGIG (reference sequence). In DNA form, the CDR3 reads TGTGCCTGGGGGAGGGACATCATTGAAGCTTTCTTT. Amino acid sequence: CAWGRDIIEAFF.

The chain is built from TRBV5-4 and TRBJ2-2; D perhaps matches TRBD1 (5 bases). Germline values: CDR1 SGHNT, CDR2 YYREEE (reference sequence). With 0 bases removed from V and 4 bases from J, the gap between germline ends came to 10 bases. CDR3 length: 15 amino acids. CDR3 in DNA: TGTGCCAGCAGCTTGGGGGGCAGAGGCACCGGGGAGCTGTTTTTT. It is translated as CASSLGGRGTGELFF. Combining the CDR3 with reference TRBV5-4 and TRBJ2-2 gives the whole variable domain ETGVTQSPTHLIKTRGQQVTLRCSSQSGHNTVSWYQQALGQGPQFIFQYYREEENGRGNFPPRFSGLQFPNYSSELNVNALELDDSALYLCASSLGGRGTGELFFGEGSRLTVL.

This clone is medium-sized. The rearrangement links TRBV19 to TRBJ2-1; D perhaps matches TRBD1 (6 bases). This CDR3 comprises 15 residues. Per the germline V gene, CDR1 is LNHDA and CDR2 is SQIVND (reference sequence). With 2 bases removed from V and 1 base from J, the gap between germline ends came to 9 bases. CDR3 bases: TGTGCCAGTAGTATAAGAGGGGGATCCTACAATGAGCAGTTCTTC. This gives the protein CASSIRGGSYNEQFF. Looking up the rest from reference TRBV19 and TRBJ2-1 gives the full variable domain: DGGITQSPKYLFRKEGQNVTLSCEQNLNHDAMYWYRQDPGQGLRLIYYSQIVNDFQKGDIAEGYSVSREKKESFPLTVTSAQKNPTAFYLCASSIRGGSYNEQFFGPGTRLTVL.

The rearrangement uses TRBV18 and TRBJ1-6; possibly TRBD1 for D (5 bases). The CDR3 is 13 residues long. Germline CDR1 is KGHSH and CDR2 is LQKENI. V lost 3 bases, J lost 8 bases, and 8 bases lay in between. CDR3 residues: CASSPAGDSPLHF. The CDR3 nucleotides are TGTGCCAGCTCACCCGCGGGGGATTCACCCCTCCACTTT.

The chain joins TRBV18 to TRBJ1-1, with TRBD1 matching over 9 bases. The CDR3 spans 14 residues. Trimming took 6 bases from V and 3 from J; bases not matched to a gene: 5. CDR1 and CDR2 (germline): KGHSH, LQKENI. The CDR3, as DNA: TGTGCCAGCTCTCCTGGACAGGGGTACACTGAAGCTTTCTTT. This sequence encodes CASSPGQGYTEAFF.

The chain links TRBV5-5 to TRBJ2-1; 8 bases line up with TRBD2. The CDR3 consists of 15 residues. J gave up 2 bases and V 0 bases, and 1 base lay outside the gene matches. From germline, CDR1 is SGHKS and CDR2 YYEKEE (reference sequence). The CDR3 reads CASSLGGRTYNEQFF. Here the CDR3 DNA reads TGTGCCAGCAGCTTGGGCGGGAGGACCTACAATGAGCAGTTCTTC. Combining the CDR3 with reference TRBV5-5 and TRBJ2-1 gives the whole variable domain DAGVTQSPTHLIKTRGQQVTLRCSPISGHKSVSWYQQVLGQGPQFIFQYYEKEERGRGNFPDRFSARQFPNYSSELNVNALLLGDSALYLCASSLGGRTYNEQFFGPGTRLTVL.

This chain joins TRBV19 and TRBJ1-1; D is uncertain. The CDR3 consists of 14 residues. Deletions cut 5 bases from V and 4 bases from J, with 14 bases between. CDR1 and CDR2 (germline): LNHDA, SQIVND (reference sequence). The chain's CDR3 is CASSFQGEVTEAFF. The CDR3 DNA reads as TGTGCCAGTAGTTTCCAAGGAGAGGTCACTGAAGCTTTCTTT.

V and J are TRBV4-2 and TRBJ2-3, with 10 bases aligning to TRBD2. Losses at the gene ends were 3 bases for V and 3 bases for J; bases not matched to a gene: 15. The CDR3 totals 19 residues. Germline CDR1 is LGHNA and CDR2 is YNFKEQ. CDR3 DNA sequence: TGTGCCAGCAGCCACCTAGCGGGGGTCTTTACGGAGGGGACAGATACGCAGTATTTT. Protein: CASSHLAGVFTEGTDTQYF.

This chain uses TRBV5-1 with TRBJ1-4, with 9 bases identical to TRBD1. This CDR3 has 15 amino acids. Germline V gives CDR1 SGHRS, CDR2 YFSETQ. Trimming cost V 2 bases and J 8 bases; bases outside gene matches: 7. The CDR3 region has the DNA TGCGCCAGCAGCTTCGATGGACAGGGGCTCGAAAAACTGTTTTTT. Its protein product is CASSFDGQGLEKLFF.

Only one count was recorded for this clone. CDR3 residues: CASSGTGGEAFF. For the CDR3, the DNA is TGTGCCAGCAGTGGGACAGGGGGCGAAGCTTTCTTT. This chain connects TRBV2 to TRBJ1-1; 11 nucleotides align to TRBD1. J lost 8 bases, V lost 4 bases, and 0 bases had no gene match. There are 12 residues in the CDR3. Germline CDR1 reads SNHLY; CDR2 reads FYNNEI.

V and J are TRBV15 and TRBJ1-2; TRBD1 agrees at 10 bases. This CDR3 region has 15 residues. Germline V CDR1 and CDR2: LNHNV, YYDKDF (reference sequence). Germline trimming cut 0 bases from V and 5 bases from J; bases unmatched to any gene: 3. The CDR3 sequence: CATSREKGQGYGYTF. The DNA for the CDR3 is TGTGCCACCAGCAGAGAGAAGGGACAGGGGTATGGCTACACCTTC.

J is TRBJ2-7 and V is TRBV9; D may be TRBD1 (6 bases). CDR3 length equals 16 residues. Germline loops: CDR1 SGDLS, CDR2 YYNGEE. The V gene lost 4 bases and the J gene lost 2 bases, with 19 bases spanning the gap. CDR3 loop: CASSPLAGGGTYEQYF. In DNA, the CDR3 is TGTGCCAGCAGCCCCTTGGCTGGGGGCGGTACCTACGAGCAGTACTTC.

The chain recombines TRBV29-1 with TRBJ1-2, with 9 nucleotides matching TRBD1. This CDR3 is 12 amino acids long. V lost 7 bases to trimming and J lost 5 bases; unmatched junction nucleotides: 5. CDR1 is SQVTM and CDR2 is ANQGSEA in the germline V gene. CDR3 DNA: TGCAGCGCCGCTGGACAGGGGTATGGCTACACCTTC. This encodes CSAAGQGYGYTF.

This rearrangement joins TRBV29-1 to TRBJ2-6; TRBD1 agrees at 12 bases. The germline CDR1 and CDR2 sequences are SQVTM and ANQGSEA. This CDR3 is built from 16 residues. The V and J ends lost 4 bases and 0 bases, in that order; junction bases with no gene match: 1. The CDR3 bases are TGCAGCGTTGCGGGACAGGGGGCCTCTGGGGCCAACGTCCTGACTTTC. Protein sequence: CSVAGQGASGANVLTF.

The gene calls are TRBV15 and TRBJ1-2; tentative D call: TRBD1 (5 bases). Trimming removed 1 base from V and 2 bases from J, with 11 bases in between. CDR3 size: 15 residues. The germline gives CDR1 LNHNV, CDR2 YYDKDF (reference sequence). The CDR3 region has the DNA TGTGCCACCAGCAGAGGGGTAGGACAAAACTATGGCTACACCTTC. It translates to CATSRGVGQNYGYTF.

V and J are TRBV13 and TRBJ1-1, with 9 bases lining up with TRBD1. The CDR3 is made up of 15 amino acids. Germline lookup yields CDR1 PRHDT and CDR2 FYEKMQ (reference sequence). V gave up 5 bases and J gave up 4 bases; unmatched junction bases: 8. DNA for the CDR3: TGTGCCAGCAGCCGGGACAGGGCGCGGGGCACTGAAGCTTTCTTT. This translates into CASSRDRARGTEAFF. Full variable domain (outside the CDR3, taken from reference TRBV13 and TRBJ1-1): AAGVIQSPRHLIKEKRETATLKCYPIPRHDTVYWYQQGPGQDPQFLISFYEKMQSDKGSIPDRFSAQQFSDYHSELNMSSLELGDSALYFCASSRDRARGTEAFFGQGTRLTVV.

This chain joins TRBV28 and TRBJ1-5, with D possibly TRBD1 on 6 matching bases. Deletions cut 10 bases from V and 7 bases from J, with 14 bases between. The length of the CDR3 is 12 residues. Germline loops: CDR1 MDHEN, CDR2 SYDVKM. The CDR3 DNA reads as TGTGCCATCAGGGGTAGCGGACAGCCCCAGCATTTT. Its translation is CAIRGSGQPQHF.